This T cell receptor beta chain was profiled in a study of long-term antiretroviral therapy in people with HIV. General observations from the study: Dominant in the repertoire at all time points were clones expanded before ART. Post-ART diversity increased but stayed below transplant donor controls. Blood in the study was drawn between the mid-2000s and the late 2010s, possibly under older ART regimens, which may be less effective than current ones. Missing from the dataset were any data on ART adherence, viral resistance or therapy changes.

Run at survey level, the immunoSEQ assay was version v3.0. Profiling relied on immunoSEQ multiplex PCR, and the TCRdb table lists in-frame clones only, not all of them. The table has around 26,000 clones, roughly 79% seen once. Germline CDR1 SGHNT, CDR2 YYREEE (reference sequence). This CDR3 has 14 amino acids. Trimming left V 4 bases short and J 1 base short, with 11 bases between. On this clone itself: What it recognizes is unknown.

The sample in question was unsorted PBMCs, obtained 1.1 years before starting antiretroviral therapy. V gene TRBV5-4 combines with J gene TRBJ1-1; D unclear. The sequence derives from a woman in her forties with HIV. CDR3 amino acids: CASSIRGGNTEAFF. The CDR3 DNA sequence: TGTGCCAGCAGCATTCGAGGAGGGAACACTGAAGCTTTCTTT.